This T cell receptor beta chain derives from a study of cytomegalovirus exposure and HLA in healthy donors. PCR was performed using 60 Vbeta and 13 Jbeta primers. Method: immunoSEQ multiplex PCR; TCRdb's copy keeps in-frame clones and lacks some. The sample includes 120,000 or so clones, more than 60% seen only once; the top ten take about 8.3%. Broader study findings: Reportedly, TCR beta sequences accurately predicted HLA-A and HLA-B alleles in most subjects. When a later analysis was performed, an Asian-associated ancestry cluster reportedly had fewer N-insertions than the 666-donor mean. Earlier analysis found most TCR beta V segments productive about 87% or about 30% of the time.

With regard to this clone: No antigen is known for it.

There are 13 residues in the CDR3. Trimming cost V 3 bases and J 4 bases; bases outside gene matches: 2. Germline V gene sequence: CDR1 SGHTA, CDR2 FQGNSA. Nominal health characterized the donors when sampled, though unrecorded immune exposures were likely. The receptor was derived from a woman aged 50 to 60 in good health and CMV-seropositive. Sequences were obtained from PBMCs. The V call is TRBV7-2, the J call TRBJ2-5; 7 bases align to TRBD2. This chain's CDR3 is CASSFPGGETQYF. The DNA for the CDR3 is TGTGCCAGCAGCTTTCCGGGGGGAGAGACCCAGTACTTC.